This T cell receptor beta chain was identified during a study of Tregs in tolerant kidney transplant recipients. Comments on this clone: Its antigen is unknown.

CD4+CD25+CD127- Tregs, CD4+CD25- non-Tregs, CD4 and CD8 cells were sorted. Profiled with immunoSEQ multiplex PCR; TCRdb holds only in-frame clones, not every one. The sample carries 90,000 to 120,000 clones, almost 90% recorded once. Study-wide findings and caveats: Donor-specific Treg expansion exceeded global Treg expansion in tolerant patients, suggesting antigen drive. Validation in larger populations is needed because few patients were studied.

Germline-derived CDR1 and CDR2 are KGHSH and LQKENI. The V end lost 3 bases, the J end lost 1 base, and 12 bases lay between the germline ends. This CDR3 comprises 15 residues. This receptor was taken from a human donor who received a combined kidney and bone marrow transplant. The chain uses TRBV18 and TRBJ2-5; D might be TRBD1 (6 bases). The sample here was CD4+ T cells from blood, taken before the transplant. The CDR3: CASSPQTGPQETQYF. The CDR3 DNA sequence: TGTGCCAGCTCACCCCAGACAGGCCCCCAAGAGACCCAGTACTTC.